This TCR beta chain was retrieved from a study of T cell responses to AZD1222 COVID-19 vaccine. Data came from immunoSEQ multiplex PCR; TCRdb stores just in-frame clones and leaves some out. This table holds 77,000 or so clones, approximately 89% found once. Study-wide results and caveats: The sample set comprised mostly white British donors with more females, and clonal diversity was possibly underestimated. Sampling that yielded the repertoires occurred only after the peak T cell response. Spike-specific TCR breadth and depth rose after two AZD1222 doses. Just a handful of people given AZD1222 tested seropositive at baseline.

This clone was counted only a few times. The antigen is not known. J lost 4 bases, V lost 2 bases, and 6 bases had no gene match. CDR3 length equals 16 residues. Germline V gene sequence: CDR1 MDHEN, CDR2 SYDVKM. The input for sequencing was peripheral blood, taken 28 days after the second AZD1222 dose. The sequence derives from an adult who received the AZD1222 COVID-19 vaccine. The V gene is TRBV28, the J gene TRBJ2-2; 8 nucleotides align to TRBD1. CDR3 protein: CASSLGAGGGTGELFF. Here the CDR3 DNA reads TGTGCCAGCAGTTTAGGGGCAGGGGGCGGCACCGGGGAGCTGTTTTTT.